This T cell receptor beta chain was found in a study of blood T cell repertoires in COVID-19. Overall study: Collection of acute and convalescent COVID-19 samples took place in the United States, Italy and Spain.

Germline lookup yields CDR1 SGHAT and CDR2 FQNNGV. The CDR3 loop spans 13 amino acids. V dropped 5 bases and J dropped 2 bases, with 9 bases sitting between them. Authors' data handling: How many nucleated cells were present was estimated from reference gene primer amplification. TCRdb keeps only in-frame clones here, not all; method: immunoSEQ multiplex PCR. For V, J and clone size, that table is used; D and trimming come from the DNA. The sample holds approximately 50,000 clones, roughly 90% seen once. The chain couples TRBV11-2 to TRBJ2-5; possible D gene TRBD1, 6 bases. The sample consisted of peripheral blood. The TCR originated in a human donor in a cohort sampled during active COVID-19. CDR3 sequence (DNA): TGTGCCAGCAGCCTCGGACAGCAAGAGACCCAGTACTTC. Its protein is CASSLGQQETQYF.